The rows below give T cell receptor beta chains drawn from one sample of a study of CD8 T cells in Susac syndrome. TCRdb processed the immunoSEQ multiplex PCR reads anew with MiXCR; each CDR3 protein has one entry. The data show 150,000 or so distinct CDR3 sequences, more than 85% seen once. Sequencing input: CD4+ T cells from PBMCs. The receptor set was obtained from a human donor with Susac syndrome. The CDR3 runs from the conserved cysteine through the conserved F or W. The order of the fields is CDR3 DNA, CDR3 protein, D gene, V gene, clone size, J gene, CDR3 length. The D gene is left open where the match is weak. Clone size appears in some rows only: once, few, many, or a class for an expanded clone.

cdr3_nt: TGTGCCAGCAGCTTAGAAGGGACTAGCGGAAGATTATCCTACGAGCAGTACTTC; cdr3_aa: CASSLEGTSGRLSYEQYF; d_call: TRBD2; v_call: TRBV25-1; clone_size: NA; j_call: TRBJ2-7; cdr3_length: 18
cdr3_nt: TGCAGTGCTTCCTCCTCTAGCGGGATTCTGACCCAGTACTTC; cdr3_aa: CSASSSSGILTQYF; d_call: TRBD2; v_call: TRBV20-1; clone_size: NA; j_call: TRBJ2-5; cdr3_length: 14
cdr3_nt: TGCAGCGTTGAAGTTGAGGGTACTGGGGCCAACGTCCTGACTTTC; cdr3_aa: CSVEVEGTGANVLTF; d_call: NA; v_call: TRBV29-1; clone_size: NA; j_call: TRBJ2-6; cdr3_length: 15
cdr3_nt: TGCGCCAGCAGCTTAACAGGGAACACCGGGGAGCTGTTTTTT; cdr3_aa: CASSLTGNTGELFF; d_call: NA; v_call: TRBV5-1; clone_size: NA; j_call: TRBJ2-2; cdr3_length: 14
cdr3_nt: TGTGCCAGCAGGGAGGACAGGGGGCGGGCAGATACGCAGTATTTT; cdr3_aa: CASREDRGRADTQYF; d_call: TRBD1; v_call: TRBV7-2; clone_size: NA; j_call: TRBJ2-3; cdr3_length: 15
cdr3_nt: TGTGCCAGCAGCCCTTTGGGAAATGAGCAGTTCTTC; cdr3_aa: CASSPLGNEQFF; d_call: NA; v_call: TRBV7-9; clone_size: few; j_call: TRBJ2-1; cdr3_length: 12
cdr3_nt: TGTGCCAGCAGCGGTAGGCGATCCGGGACAGCCGGCTACACCTTC; cdr3_aa: CASSGRRSGTAGYTF; d_call: TRBD1; v_call: TRBV7-2; clone_size: NA; j_call: TRBJ1-2; cdr3_length: 15
cdr3_nt: TGCAGTGCTAGCCGACAGACTAAGACCCAGTACTTC; cdr3_aa: CSASRQTKTQYF; d_call: NA; v_call: TRBV20-1; clone_size: NA; j_call: TRBJ2-5; cdr3_length: 12
cdr3_nt: TGCAGCACAGAGTCCGGGACAGGGACTTTCTATGGCTACACCTTC; cdr3_aa: CSTESGTGTFYGYTF; d_call: TRBD1; v_call: TRBV29-1; clone_size: NA; j_call: TRBJ1-2; cdr3_length: 15
cdr3_nt: TGCAGCGGCCAGGGGAGCAATCAGCCCCAGCATTTT; cdr3_aa: CSGQGSNQPQHF; d_call: NA; v_call: TRBV20-1; clone_size: NA; j_call: TRBJ1-5; cdr3_length: 12
cdr3_nt: TGTGCCAGTAACCTTATTGGGCAGGGGAAAGCTTTCTTT; cdr3_aa: CASNLIGQGKAFF; d_call: NA; v_call: TRBV19; clone_size: once; j_call: TRBJ1-1; cdr3_length: 13
cdr3_nt: TGTGCCTGGAGTGGAATGACAGATACGCAGTATTTT; cdr3_aa: CAWSGMTDTQYF; d_call: NA; v_call: TRBV30; clone_size: NA; j_call: TRBJ2-3; cdr3_length: 12
cdr3_nt: TGTGCCAGCAGCCAAGGACAGGGCAATTCCGCCGCTGAAGCTTTCTTT; cdr3_aa: CASSQGQGNSAAEAFF; d_call: TRBD1; v_call: TRBV4-2; clone_size: NA; j_call: TRBJ1-1; cdr3_length: 16
cdr3_nt: TGCAGCGTCAAGGGGACAGGGGCCATACTGAACACTGAAGCTTTCTTT; cdr3_aa: CSVKGTGAILNTEAFF; d_call: TRBD1; v_call: TRBV29-1; clone_size: NA; j_call: TRBJ1-1; cdr3_length: 16
cdr3_nt: TGTGCCAGCAGCCCCGGACTAGCGGGGGGAACAGATACGCAGTATTTT; cdr3_aa: CASSPGLAGGTDTQYF; d_call: TRBD2; v_call: TRBV7-3; clone_size: NA; j_call: TRBJ2-3; cdr3_length: 16
cdr3_nt: TGTGCCAGCAGCTTAGGGGGACTAGCGGGTTTGGATGAGCAGTTCTTC; cdr3_aa: CASSLGGLAGLDEQFF; d_call: TRBD2; v_call: TRBV13; clone_size: NA; j_call: TRBJ2-1; cdr3_length: 16
cdr3_nt: TGTGCCAGCAGCTCAGTAGGAGGGAGTACGCAGTATTTT; cdr3_aa: CASSSVGGSTQYF; d_call: NA; v_call: TRBV12-3/TRBV12-4; clone_size: NA; j_call: TRBJ2-3; cdr3_length: 13
cdr3_nt: TGTGCCAGCAGCCAGGCCAGGGTTGGTGGAGAGACCCAGTACTTC; cdr3_aa: CASSQARVGGETQYF; d_call: NA; v_call: TRBV7-9; clone_size: NA; j_call: TRBJ2-5; cdr3_length: 15
cdr3_nt: TGTGCCAGCAGCTCAGGCTCCTATACGCAGTATTTT; cdr3_aa: CASSSGSYTQYF; d_call: NA; v_call: TRBV7-2; clone_size: NA; j_call: TRBJ2-3; cdr3_length: 12
cdr3_nt: TGTGCCAGCAGACCCGGACCGGGACAAAGGAACACTGAAGCTTTCTTT; cdr3_aa: CASRPGPGQRNTEAFF; d_call: NA; v_call: TRBV6-1; clone_size: NA; j_call: TRBJ1-1; cdr3_length: 16
cdr3_nt: TGTGCCTGGAGTGCCTCGCCGTTCCGGGACAGGGAAAATGGCTACACCTTC; cdr3_aa: CAWSASPFRDRENGYTF; d_call: TRBD1; v_call: TRBV30; clone_size: NA; j_call: TRBJ1-2; cdr3_length: 17
cdr3_nt: TGCGCCAGCAGCCCTGGCGCGGGGGGGCCCTCCTACAATGAGCAGTTCTTC; cdr3_aa: CASSPGAGGPSYNEQFF; d_call: TRBD2; v_call: TRBV5-1; clone_size: NA; j_call: TRBJ2-1; cdr3_length: 17
cdr3_nt: TGCGCCAGCAGCCAAGATGCGAGTCTAGCGGGAGACTCTGAGCAGTTCTTC; cdr3_aa: CASSQDASLAGDSEQFF; d_call: TRBD2; v_call: TRBV4-3; clone_size: NA; j_call: TRBJ2-1; cdr3_length: 17
cdr3_nt: TGTGCCAGCAGCGCCTCCCCCAATCAGCCCCAGCATTTT; cdr3_aa: CASSASPNQPQHF; d_call: NA; v_call: TRBV9; clone_size: NA; j_call: TRBJ1-5; cdr3_length: 13
cdr3_nt: TGTGCCAGCAGTTTGGCAGCGGGGGCCCTCTCCTACAATGAGCAGTTCTTC; cdr3_aa: CASSLAAGALSYNEQFF; d_call: TRBD2; v_call: TRBV27; clone_size: once; j_call: TRBJ2-1; cdr3_length: 17
cdr3_nt: TGTGCCAGCAGACTACTAGCGACGACAGATACGCAGTATTTT; cdr3_aa: CASRLLATTDTQYF; d_call: TRBD2; v_call: TRBV2; clone_size: NA; j_call: TRBJ2-3; cdr3_length: 14
cdr3_nt: TGTGCCAGCAGCTGGGGACCAACGAAGGGCTACACCTTC; cdr3_aa: CASSWGPTKGYTF; d_call: NA; v_call: TRBV11-1; clone_size: NA; j_call: TRBJ1-2; cdr3_length: 13
cdr3_nt: TGTGCCAGCAGTTGGGGAGACAGAAGTCAAGAGACCCAGTACTTC; cdr3_aa: CASSWGDRSQETQYF; d_call: NA; v_call: TRBV12-3/TRBV12-4; clone_size: NA; j_call: TRBJ2-5; cdr3_length: 15
cdr3_nt: TGTGCCTGGTCCCCGGGGGCGAATGAAAAACTGTTTTTT; cdr3_aa: CAWSPGANEKLFF; d_call: NA; v_call: TRBV30; clone_size: once; j_call: TRBJ1-4; cdr3_length: 13
cdr3_nt: TGTGCCAGCAGTGTACAGGCGCGGCAAGAGACCCAGTACTTC; cdr3_aa: CASSVQARQETQYF; d_call: NA; v_call: TRBV2; clone_size: NA; j_call: TRBJ2-5; cdr3_length: 14
cdr3_nt: TGTGCCAGCAGCTTATCGGGTCAGCCCCAGCATTTT; cdr3_aa: CASSLSGQPQHF; d_call: NA; v_call: TRBV13; clone_size: NA; j_call: TRBJ1-5; cdr3_length: 12
cdr3_nt: TGTGCCAGCAGCCAAGCTGAGTACTATGGCTACACCTTC; cdr3_aa: CASSQAEYYGYTF; d_call: NA; v_call: TRBV3-1; clone_size: NA; j_call: TRBJ1-2; cdr3_length: 13
cdr3_nt: TGTGCCTGGAGTGTCGGGGCTACAGTTTACACCTTC; cdr3_aa: CAWSVGATVYTF; d_call: NA; v_call: TRBV30; clone_size: NA; j_call: TRBJ1-2; cdr3_length: 12
cdr3_nt: TGCAGTGCTAGGACGCCACTAGCGGGGGTATATACGCAGTATTTT; cdr3_aa: CSARTPLAGVYTQYF; d_call: TRBD2; v_call: TRBV20-1; clone_size: NA; j_call: TRBJ2-3; cdr3_length: 15
cdr3_nt: TGTGCCAGCAGTTTATCAGGGGTCAATGAAAAACTGTTTTTT; cdr3_aa: CASSLSGVNEKLFF; d_call: NA; v_call: TRBV28; clone_size: NA; j_call: TRBJ1-4; cdr3_length: 14
cdr3_nt: TGTGCCAGCTCCGTGACAGGCTTCGGCTCTGGGGCCAACGTCCTGACTTTC; cdr3_aa: CASSVTGFGSGANVLTF; d_call: NA; v_call: TRBV18; clone_size: once; j_call: TRBJ2-6; cdr3_length: 17
cdr3_nt: TGTGCCAGCAGCTTTGTATCCTACAATGAGCAGTTCTTC; cdr3_aa: CASSFVSYNEQFF; d_call: NA; v_call: TRBV5-6; clone_size: once; j_call: TRBJ2-1; cdr3_length: 13
cdr3_nt: TGTGCCTGGAGTGTACGACAGGGAGGGCAGCCCCAGCATTTT; cdr3_aa: CAWSVRQGGQPQHF; d_call: TRBD1; v_call: TRBV30; clone_size: once; j_call: TRBJ1-5; cdr3_length: 14
cdr3_nt: TGTGCCAGCAGCTTAATCGCAGGGCGCGGAAACACCATATATTTT; cdr3_aa: CASSLIAGRGNTIYF; d_call: NA; v_call: TRBV11-2; clone_size: NA; j_call: TRBJ1-3; cdr3_length: 15
cdr3_nt: TGCGCCAGCAGCTTCTACGTGGGGGAGGCTGAAGCTTTCTTT; cdr3_aa: CASSFYVGEAEAFF; d_call: NA; v_call: TRBV5-1; clone_size: NA; j_call: TRBJ1-1; cdr3_length: 14
cdr3_nt: TGTGCCTGGAGTAGGGGGGGGCATCGCCAAGAGACCCAGTACTTC; cdr3_aa: CAWSRGGHRQETQYF; d_call: NA; v_call: TRBV30; clone_size: NA; j_call: TRBJ2-5; cdr3_length: 15